The sequence of this T cell receptor beta chain was determined in a study of cytomegalovirus exposure and HLA in healthy donors. General observations from the study: Later analysis reportedly placed an Asian-associated ancestry cluster below the roughly 680-donor mean in N-insertions. A likely sequencing artifact accounted for one observed cluster of highly shared sequence variants.

The CDR3 is 16 residues long. Germline CDR1 SEHNR, CDR2 FQNEAQ (reference sequence). It was with 60 Vbeta and 13 Jbeta primers that the PCR ran. Method: immunoSEQ multiplex PCR; TCRdb's copy keeps in-frame clones and lacks some. The sample includes under 200,000 clones, around 80% of them seen just once. Worth noting for this clone: The antigen remains undetermined. Compared with germline, one end of the junction differs, possibly owing to a read error.

This TCR derives from a man aged 35 to 55 in good health and CMV-seronegative. The sample was PBMCs. V and J are TRBV7-9 and TRBJ1-6; 9 bases align to TRBD1. CDR3 nucleotides: TGTTCCAGCAGCTTGGCCCCGGGACAGGGAGCCTCACCCCTCCACTTT. It specifies CSSSLAPGQGASPLHF.